This TCR beta chain was sequenced for a study of T-cell reconstitution after alpha-beta-depleted transplantation in children. The CDR3 consists of 16 residues. Germline CDR1 reads MGHRA; CDR2 reads YSYEKL. Between the trimmed V and J ends, which lost 2 bases and 6 bases, there was a span of 16 bases. Unique molecular identifiers were incorporated into the prepared TCRbeta library. MiXCR, applied by TCRdb to the PCR reads, yields one record per CDR3 protein. Of roughly 500,000 distinct CDR3 sequences listed, 15% to 20% are singletons. This clonotype was seen only a few times. The V and J genes are TRBV4-1 and TRBJ2-2, with D unclear. The specimen was PBMCs from the stem cell graft donor, collected from the stem cell graft. The sequence came from a human donor who donated a stem cell graft to a child with acute lymphoblastic leukemia. CDR3 nucleotide sequence: TGCGCCAGCAGCCAATTTCCTAAGTTCCGTGCCGGGGAGCTGTTTTTT. It translates to CASSQFPKFRAGELFF.